Each of the 31 T cell receptor beta chains below was sequenced from the same sample in a study of OX40 agonist ivuxolimab in advanced cancers. Only in-frame clones appear in the TCRdb table, and some are missing; sequencing was by immunoSEQ multiplex PCR. The repertoire consists of about 69,000 clones, with 80% to 90% occurring once and the leading ten covering about 6%. This specimen consisted of CD4+ or CD8+ T cells sorted from blood, obtained in a trial of the OX40 agonist ivuxolimab. These receptors came from an adult with an advanced solid tumor such as melanoma, head and neck, liver or kidney cancer.

The chain uses TRBV19 and TRBJ2-1, with TRBD2 as a possible D gene (7 bases). V was clipped by 3 bases and J by 0 bases, with 15 bases between them. The CDR3 contains 17 residues. Germline-derived CDR1 and CDR2 are LNHDA and SQIVND (reference sequence). The CDR3 is CASSMGGALSSYNEQFF. The CDR3 region has the DNA TGTGCCAGTAGTATGGGGGGGGCCCTTAGCTCCTACAATGAGCAGTTCTTC.

V usage is TRBV15 and J usage is TRBJ1-4; D gene ambiguous. The CDR3 contains 13 residues. CDR1 and CDR2 from the germline V gene are LNHNV and YYDKDF (reference sequence). V was cut by 5 bases and J by 7 bases, with 11 bases left in between. Here the CDR3 DNA reads TGTGCCACCAGCCGGATCAGGATTGAAAAACTGTTTTTT. Its translation: CATSRIRIEKLFF.

V is TRBV6-6 and J is TRBJ1-2, with D maybe TRBD1 (5 bases). This CDR3 is built from 13 residues. The germline V and J ends were trimmed by 2 bases and 2 bases, with 6 bases remaining between them. The V gene's germline CDR1 is MNHNY and CDR2 SVGAGI (reference sequence). This chain's CDR3 is CASSYRQNYGYTF. CDR3 nucleotide sequence: TGTGCCAGCAGTTACAGACAGAACTATGGCTACACCTTC.

The rearrangement uses TRBV30 and TRBJ2-7, with D tentatively TRBD1 or TRBD2 (5 bases each). The CDR3 consists of 14 residues. Germline values: CDR1 GTSNPN, CDR2 SVGIG (reference sequence). The V and J ends lost 2 bases and 2 bases respectively, with 13 bases between them. CDR3 region: CAWSLQDSTYEQYF. The CDR3 DNA is TGTGCCTGGAGTCTACAGGACTCTACCTACGAGCAGTACTTC.

The V gene is TRBV7-8, the J gene TRBJ2-7; D is undetermined. The CDR3 runs 16 residues. Looked up from germline, CDR1 is SGHVS and CDR2 is FQNEAQ. V was trimmed by 0 bases and J by 6 bases, leaving 18 bases between them. CDR3 DNA sequence: TGTGCCAGCAGCTTAGCTAGGCAAGACCTTTCTGTCGAGCAGTACTTC. Residues: CASSLARQDLSVEQYF.

The chain carries TRBV2 and TRBJ2-7; D ambiguous. Trimming removed 2 bases from V and 0 bases from J, with 2 bases in between. Germline values: CDR1 SNHLY, CDR2 FYNNEI. This CDR3 is 12 amino acids long. CDR3 in amino acids: CASSEYSYEQYF. CDR3 DNA sequence: TGTGCCAGCAGTGAATACTCCTACGAGCAGTACTTC.

CDR3: CASSGLAGGINEQFF. The CDR3 region has the DNA TGTGCCAGCAGCGGACTAGCGGGAGGGATTAATGAGCAGTTCTTC. The chain has TRBV27 and TRBJ2-1, with TRBD2 matching 15 bases. Losses at the gene ends were 6 bases for V and 7 bases for J; bases not matched to a gene: 4. The CDR3 is 15 residues long. Germline CDR1 and CDR2: MNHEY and SMNVEV (reference sequence).

The V and J genes are TRBV4-1 and TRBJ2-2; 9 nucleotides match TRBD1. This CDR3 region has 15 residues. J was trimmed by 7 bases and V by 4 bases; bases with no gene match: 7. Germline loops: CDR1 MGHRA, CDR2 YSYEKL. The CDR3 protein is CASSLTGGFGGELFF. The CDR3 coding sequence is TGCGCCAGCAGCCTAACAGGGGGCTTTGGCGGGGAGCTGTTTTTT.

The V gene is TRBV9, the J gene TRBJ2-7; possible D gene TRBD1, 6 bases. This CDR3 spans 14 amino acids. CDR1 and CDR2 (germline): SGDLS, YYNGEE. Trimming removed 5 bases at V and 1 base at J, with 13 bases between. In DNA form, the CDR3 reads TGTGCCAGCAGTGACGGGGACATTTCCTACGAGCAGTACTTC. As protein: CASSDGDISYEQYF.

This clone has only one observation. The V and J genes are TRBV11-2 and TRBJ2-1, with 9 bases aligning to TRBD1. The junction had 11 bases not matched to a gene; V was cut back by 5 bases and J by 3 bases. Germline CDR1 and CDR2: SGHAT and FQNNGV. The CDR3 extends over 17 amino acids. The DNA for the CDR3 is TGTGCCAGCAGCCAAAGCCCGGGACAGGGTGGCTACAATGAGCAGTTCTTC. It encodes CASSQSPGQGGYNEQFF.

This chain links TRBV9 with TRBJ2-1, with 9 positions matching TRBD2. CDR3 size: 15 residues. The germline gives CDR1 SGDLS, CDR2 YYNGEE. The V and J ends lost 7 bases and 5 bases, in that order; junction bases with no gene match: 10. The CDR3 DNA is TGTGCCAGCGGCCACGGGACTAGCCCACACAATGAGCAGTTCTTC. As protein: CASGHGTSPHNEQFF.

This chain uses TRBV30 with TRBJ2-7, with a weak D call TRBD1 (6 bases). In germline, CDR1 is GTSNPN, CDR2 SVGIG (reference sequence). V gave up 3 bases and J gave up 3 bases, with 18 bases separating them. This CDR3 contains 15 residues. Here the CDR3 DNA reads TGTGCCTGGAGAGGAGGACAGTCTCCATACTACGAGCAGTACTTC. The encoded protein is CAWRGGQSPYYEQYF.

V usage is TRBV30 and J usage is TRBJ1-5; possible D gene TRBD1, 6 bases. The CDR3 totals 15 residues. V was pared by 3 bases and J by 0 bases, with 12 bases between. Germline lookup yields CDR1 GTSNPN and CDR2 SVGIG (reference sequence). The CDR3 DNA is TGTGCCTGGAGCGCCGGGACACATAGCAATCAGCCCCAGCATTTT. It yields the protein CAWSAGTHSNQPQHF.

The CDR3 protein is CASTSIPTGGGTGELFF. DNA of the CDR3: TGCGCCAGCACCTCCATCCCGACCGGGGGGGGCACCGGGGAGCTGTTTTTT. V is TRBV5-1 and J is TRBJ2-2, with 8 bases that match TRBD2. V trimming: 6 bases; J trimming: 4 bases; junction bases outside the gene matches: 14. Per the germline V gene, CDR1 is SGHRS and CDR2 is YFSETQ. The CDR3 totals 17 residues.

This sequence joins TRBV10-3 and TRBJ2-2; 9 positions match TRBD2. Trimming took 8 bases from V and 4 from J; bases not matched to a gene: 5. Germline V gene lookup returns CDR1 ENHRY and CDR2 SYGVKD. This CDR3 is 14 amino acids long. The CDR3 DNA reads TGTGCCATCTTTAGCGGGAGAATCACCGGGGAGCTGTTTTTT. Protein: CAIFSGRITGELFF.

This clone was seen a few times. V is TRBV6-1 and J is TRBJ2-1; D remains unclear. The CDR3 is 11 residues long. Germline V gene data show CDR1 as MNHNS and CDR2 as SASEGT. Trimming stripped 7 bases from V and 9 bases from J, with 10 bases between. This CDR3 is CASTRSGEQFF. The CDR3 coding sequence is TGTGCCAGCACGAGGTCCGGTGAGCAGTTCTTC.

The V and J genes are TRBV5-5 and TRBJ1-6; D uncertain. V was shortened by 0 bases and J by 6 bases, with 1 base between the two germline ends. The CDR3 runs to 12 residues. Germline V lookup: CDR1 SGHKS, CDR2 YYEKEE (reference sequence). DNA of the CDR3: TGTGCCAGCAGCTTGGGTAATTCACCCCTCCACTTT. Amino acid sequence: CASSLGNSPLHF.

The CDR3 here is CASSQGIRMNTEAFF. The CDR3 DNA is TGTGCCAGCAGCCAAGGTATAAGGATGAACACTGAAGCTTTCTTT. V and J are TRBV4-2 and TRBJ1-1, with D unclear. Germline V gene data show CDR1 as LGHNA and CDR2 as YNFKEQ. V lost 1 base and J lost 0, with 9 bases in between. The CDR3 has 15 residues.

The gene calls are TRBV4-1 and TRBJ1-1; D is perhaps TRBD1 (6 bases). Trimming cost V 4 bases and J 0 bases, with 9 bases left between them. CDR3 length: 14 residues. The germline gives CDR1 MGHRA, CDR2 YSYEKL. CDR3: CASSPQGLNTEAFF. DNA of the CDR3: TGCGCCAGCAGCCCACAGGGTCTGAACACTGAAGCTTTCTTT.

The V gene is TRBV7-3, the J gene TRBJ1-1, with D tentatively TRBD1 (6 bases). V was trimmed by 3 bases and J by 10 bases, leaving 21 bases between them. The CDR3 length is 15 residues. Per the germline V gene, CDR1 is SGHTA and CDR2 is FQGTGA. The CDR3 DNA follows: TGTGCCAGCAGCTTTACGGTCAGATCAGGGGCTCGAGCTTTCTTT. Translation gives CASSFTVRSGARAFF. Full variable domain (outside the CDR3, taken from reference TRBV7-3 and TRBJ1-1): GAGVSQTPSNKVTEKGKYVELRCDPISGHTALYWYRQSLGQGPEFLIYFQGTGAADDSGLPNDRFFAVRPEGSVSTLKIQRTERGDSAVYLCASSFTVRSGARAFFGQGTRLTVV.

The rearrangement links TRBV9 to TRBJ1-1; no reliable D call. The V gene's germline CDR1 is SGDLS and CDR2 YYNGEE. V shed 4 bases and J shed 1 base, with 17 bases lying between them. The CDR3 loop spans 16 amino acids. CDR3 sequence reads: CASSHPPGDANTEAFF. The DNA of the CDR3 is TGTGCCAGCAGCCACCCCCCGGGAGATGCGAACACTGAAGCTTTCTTT.

J is TRBJ2-5 and V is TRBV7-8; 10 nucleotides match TRBD2. Germline CDR1 reads SGHVS; CDR2 reads FQNEAQ. The CDR3 covers 15 residues. The V and J ends lost 7 bases and 3 bases, in that order; junction bases with no gene match: 8. CDR3 sequence (DNA): TGTGCCAGCAACCTTCTAGCGGGGGATAAAGAGACCCAGTACTTC. It codes for CASNLLAGDKETQYF.

This clone has a handful of counts. V and J are TRBV6-6 and TRBJ1-1, with a weak D call TRBD1 (6 bases). V was pared by 5 bases and J by 1 base, with 11 bases between. The germline V gene has CDR1 MNHNY and CDR2 SVGAGI (reference sequence). This CDR3 is built from 14 residues. CDR3 in amino acids: CASSQQGQNTEAFF. In DNA, the CDR3 is TGTGCCAGCAGTCAACAGGGACAGAACACTGAAGCTTTCTTT.

This clone was picked up one time. This chain joins TRBV19 and TRBJ1-4, with D hard to call. The germline CDR1 and CDR2 sequences are LNHDA and SQIVND (reference sequence). This CDR3 region has 10 residues. As DNA, the CDR3 is TGTGGGGCTGGGAATGAAAAACTGTTTTTT. It encodes CGAGNEKLFF.

The rearrangement uses TRBV28 and TRBJ1-6, with D unresolved. The CDR3 sequence is 16 residues long. V was clipped by 6 bases and J by 0 bases, with 12 bases between them. CDR1 MDHEN and CDR2 SYDVKM come from the germline V gene. CDR3 sequence: CASSPNPPSYNSPLHF. The CDR3 DNA reads TGTGCCAGCAGCCCCAATCCTCCCTCCTATAATTCACCCCTCCACTTT. The variable domain in full, completed from reference TRBV28 and TRBJ1-6, reads DVKVTQSSRYLVKRTGEKVFLECVQDMDHENMFWYRQDPGLGLRLIYFSYDVKMKEKGDIPEGYSVSREKKERFSLILESASTNQTSMYLCASSPNPPSYNSPLHFGNGTRLTVT.

This clone has only one observation. The genes are TRBV27 and TRBJ1-6; D not certain. V lost 4 bases and J 3 bases, leaving 13 bases between the germline ends. The germline gives CDR1 MNHEY, CDR2 SMNVEV (reference sequence). The CDR3 totals 16 residues. The DNA of the CDR3 is TGTGCCAGCAGTTCCCTCGGACTGAACTATAATTCACCCCTCCACTTT. It yields the protein CASSSLGLNYNSPLHF.

The rearrangement joins TRBV27 to TRBJ1-4; D is ambiguous. CDR3 length: 13 amino acids. V was clipped by 10 bases and J by 8 bases, with 17 bases between them. Per germline, CDR1 MNHEY and CDR2 SMNVEV (reference sequence). Written as DNA, the CDR3 is TGTGCCACCCGGCCCATAGGTGGGGAAAAACTGTTTTTT. It specifies CATRPIGGEKLFF. Full variable domain (missing parts from reference TRBV27 and TRBJ1-4): EAQVTQNPRYLITVTGKKLTVTCSQNMNHEYMSWYRQDPGLGLRQIYYSMNVEVTDKGDVPEGYKVSRKEKRNFPLILESPSPNQTSLYFCATRPIGGEKLFFGSGTQLSVL.

The V call is TRBV5-4, the J call TRBJ2-7, with 7 bases matching TRBD1. The trim removed 4 bases at V and 5 bases at J, leaving 3 bases unmatched. From germline, CDR1 is SGHNT and CDR2 YYREEE (reference sequence). This CDR3 contains 12 residues. CDR3 sequence: CASSKGTDEQYF. The CDR3 nucleotides read TGTGCCAGCAGCAAAGGGACAGACGAGCAGTACTTC.

The chain uses TRBV5-1 and TRBJ1-1; D not certain. The CDR3 covers 13 residues. V dropped 0 bases and J dropped 6 bases, with 9 bases sitting between them. Germline-derived CDR1 and CDR2 are SGHRS and YFSETQ. The CDR3 nucleotides are TGCGCCAGCAGCTTGGACGCCTCCCCTGAAGCTTTCTTT. This codes for CASSLDASPEAFF.

V usage is TRBV6-1 and J usage is TRBJ2-5, with D unclear. The CDR3 runs to 15 residues. Germline V gene sequence: CDR1 MNHNS, CDR2 SASEGT. Trimming stripped 3 bases from V and 3 bases from J, with 14 bases between. The CDR3 loop is CASSDLFRREETQYF. CDR3 sequence (DNA): TGTGCCAGCAGTGATCTCTTTCGCCGAGAAGAGACCCAGTACTTC.

This clone was picked up one time. The chain joins TRBV21-1 to TRBJ1-5; the tabulated D call, TRBD1, remains unverified against the DNA. TRBV21-1 is given as a pseudogene. The CDR3 consists of 14 residues. CDR3: CASSNRDTLQPQHF. The CDR3 bases are TGTGCCAGCAGCAACCGGGACACCCTTCAGCCCCAGCATTTT.